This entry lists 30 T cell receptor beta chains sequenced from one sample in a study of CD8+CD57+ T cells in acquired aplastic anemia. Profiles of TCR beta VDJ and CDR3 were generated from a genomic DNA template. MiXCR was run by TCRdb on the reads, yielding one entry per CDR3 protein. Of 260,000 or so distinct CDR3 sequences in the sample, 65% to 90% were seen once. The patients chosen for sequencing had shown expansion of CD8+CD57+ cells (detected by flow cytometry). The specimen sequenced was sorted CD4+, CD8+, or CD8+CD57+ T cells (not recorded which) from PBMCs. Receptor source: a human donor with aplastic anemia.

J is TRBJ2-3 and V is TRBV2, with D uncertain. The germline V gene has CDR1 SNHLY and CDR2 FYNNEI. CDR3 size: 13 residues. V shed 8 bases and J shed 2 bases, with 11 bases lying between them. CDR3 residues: CASGYAPTDTQYF. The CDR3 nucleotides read TGTGCCAGCGGGTACGCCCCCACAGATACGCAGTATTTT.

The CDR3 here is CASSITSAITGQFF. CDR3 coding DNA: TGTGCCAGTAGCATCACTAGCGCGATTACTGGGCAGTTCTTC. The chain uses TRBV7-8 and TRBJ2-1, with TRBD2 matching 7 bases. The germline V gene has CDR1 SGHVS and CDR2 FQNEAQ. The CDR3 is made up of 14 amino acids. V lost 9 bases, J lost 12 bases, and 17 bases stayed unmatched.

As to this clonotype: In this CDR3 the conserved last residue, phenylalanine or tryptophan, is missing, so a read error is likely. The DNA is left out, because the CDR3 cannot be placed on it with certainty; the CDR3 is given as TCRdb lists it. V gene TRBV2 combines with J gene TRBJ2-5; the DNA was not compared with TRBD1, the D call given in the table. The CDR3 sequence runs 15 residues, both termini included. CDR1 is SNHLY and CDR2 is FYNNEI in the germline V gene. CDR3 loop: CASGDGGTYAQNFDP.

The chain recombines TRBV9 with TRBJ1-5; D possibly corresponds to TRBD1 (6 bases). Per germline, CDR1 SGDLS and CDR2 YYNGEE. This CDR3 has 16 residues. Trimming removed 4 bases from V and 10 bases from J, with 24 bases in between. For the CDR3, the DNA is TGTGCCAGCAGCACAGGGTCAGATACCCGCTATTTTCCCCAGCATTTT. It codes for CASSTGSDTRYFPQHF.

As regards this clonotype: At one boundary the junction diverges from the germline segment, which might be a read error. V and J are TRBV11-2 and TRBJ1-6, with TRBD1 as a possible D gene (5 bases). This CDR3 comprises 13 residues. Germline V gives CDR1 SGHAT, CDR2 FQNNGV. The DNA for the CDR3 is TGTGCCAGCAGCTGGGACGGCGATTCACTCCTCCACTTT. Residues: CASSWDGDSLLHF.

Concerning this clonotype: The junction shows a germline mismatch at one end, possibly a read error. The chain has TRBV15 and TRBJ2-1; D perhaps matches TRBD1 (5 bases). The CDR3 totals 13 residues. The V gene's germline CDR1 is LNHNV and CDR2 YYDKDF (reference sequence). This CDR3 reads CATSRDMSNEQFF. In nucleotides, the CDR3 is TGTGCCACCAGCAGGGACATGAGTAATGAGCAATTCTTC.

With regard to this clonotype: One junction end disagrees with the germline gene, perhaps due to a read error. CDR3 in amino acids: CASSLLVGLAGGTQYF. The DNA for the CDR3 is TGTGCTAGCAGTTTGCTGGTGGGACTAGCAGGTGGTACGCAGTATTTT. The chain is built from TRBV11-3 and TRBJ2-3; TRBD2 matches 9 bases. This CDR3 has 16 amino acids. Germline CDR1 reads SGHNT; CDR2 reads YENEEA.

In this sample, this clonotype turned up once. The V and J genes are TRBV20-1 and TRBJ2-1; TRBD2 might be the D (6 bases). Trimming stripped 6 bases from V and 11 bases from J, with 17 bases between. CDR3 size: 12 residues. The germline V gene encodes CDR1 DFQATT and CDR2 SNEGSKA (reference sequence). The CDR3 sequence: CSASRRERKQFF. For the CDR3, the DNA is TGCAGTGCCAGTAGGCGGGAACGCAAGCAGTTCTTC.

The CDR3 sequence is CASSEGGQRTYTQYF. CDR3 DNA: TGTGCCAGCAGCGAGGGAGGGCAGCGAACATACACGCAGTATTTT. V is TRBV2 and J is TRBJ2-3; 7 bases are shared with TRBD2. The CDR3 runs 15 residues. Germline CDR1 is SNHLY and CDR2 is FYNNEI. The V segment lost 6 bases and the J segment 9 bases; nucleotides outside the gene matches: 15.

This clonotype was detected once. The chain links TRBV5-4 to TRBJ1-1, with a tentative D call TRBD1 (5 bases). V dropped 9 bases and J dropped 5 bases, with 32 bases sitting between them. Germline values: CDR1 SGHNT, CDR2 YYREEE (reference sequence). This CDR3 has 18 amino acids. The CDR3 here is CATGTPGRHTVSRTEAFF. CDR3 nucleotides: TGTGCCACCGGGACTCCTGGGAGGCACACAGTTTCGAGGACTGAAGCTTTCTTT.

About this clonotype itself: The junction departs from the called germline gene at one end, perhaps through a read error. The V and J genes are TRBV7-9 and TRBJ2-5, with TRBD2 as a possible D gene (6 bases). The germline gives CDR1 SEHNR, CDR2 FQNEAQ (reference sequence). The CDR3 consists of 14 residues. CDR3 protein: CASSRGSGQETEDF. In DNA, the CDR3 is TGTGCCAGCAGCAGAGGCAGCGGGCAAGAGACCGAGGACTTC.

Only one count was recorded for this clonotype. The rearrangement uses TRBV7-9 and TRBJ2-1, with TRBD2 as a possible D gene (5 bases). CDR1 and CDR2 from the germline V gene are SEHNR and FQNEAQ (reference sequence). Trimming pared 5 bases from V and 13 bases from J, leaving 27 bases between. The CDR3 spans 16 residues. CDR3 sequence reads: CASSRPGDYGYTFQFF. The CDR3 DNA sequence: TGTGCCAGCAGCCGACCCGGGGATTATGGCTACACCTTCCAGTTCTTC.

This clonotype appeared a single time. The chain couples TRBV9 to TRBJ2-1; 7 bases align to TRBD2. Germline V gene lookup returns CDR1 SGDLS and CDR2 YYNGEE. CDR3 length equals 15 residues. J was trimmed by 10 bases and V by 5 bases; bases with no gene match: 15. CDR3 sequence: CASSGEAGNSEEQFF. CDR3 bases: TGTGCCAGCAGTGGTGAAGCGGGGAACTCCGAGGAGCAGTTCTTC. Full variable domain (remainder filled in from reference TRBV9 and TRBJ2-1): DSGVTQTPKHLITATGQRVTLRCSPRSGDLSVYWYQQSLDQGLQFLIQYYNGEERAKGNILERFSAQQFPDLHSELNLSSLELGDSALYFCASSGEAGNSEEQFFGPGTRLTVL.

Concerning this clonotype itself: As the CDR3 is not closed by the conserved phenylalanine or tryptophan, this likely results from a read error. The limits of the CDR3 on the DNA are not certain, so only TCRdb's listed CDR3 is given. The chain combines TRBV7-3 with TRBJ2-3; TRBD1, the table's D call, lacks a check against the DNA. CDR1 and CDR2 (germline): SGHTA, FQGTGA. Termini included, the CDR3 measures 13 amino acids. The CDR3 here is CASKFAGEDYEQY.

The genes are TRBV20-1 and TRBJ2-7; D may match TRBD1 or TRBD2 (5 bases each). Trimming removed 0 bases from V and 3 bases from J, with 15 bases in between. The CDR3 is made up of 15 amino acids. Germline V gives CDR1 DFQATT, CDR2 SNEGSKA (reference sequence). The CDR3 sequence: CSARDGTDDSYEQYF. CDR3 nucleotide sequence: TGCAGTGCTAGAGATGGGACCGACGACAGCTACGAGCAGTACTTC.

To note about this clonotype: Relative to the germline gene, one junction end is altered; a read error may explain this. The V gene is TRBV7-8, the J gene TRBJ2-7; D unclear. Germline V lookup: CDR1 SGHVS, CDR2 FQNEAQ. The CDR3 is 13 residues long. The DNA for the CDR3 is TGTGCCAGCAGCTTAGAGGGTTCCTACGAGAAGTACTTC. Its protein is CASSLEGSYEKYF.

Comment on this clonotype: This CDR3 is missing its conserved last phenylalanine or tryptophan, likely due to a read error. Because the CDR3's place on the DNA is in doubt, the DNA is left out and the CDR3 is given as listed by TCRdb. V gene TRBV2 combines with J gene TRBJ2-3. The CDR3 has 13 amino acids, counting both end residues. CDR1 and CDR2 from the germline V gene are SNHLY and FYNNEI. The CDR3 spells CASGNGGTDTKYS.

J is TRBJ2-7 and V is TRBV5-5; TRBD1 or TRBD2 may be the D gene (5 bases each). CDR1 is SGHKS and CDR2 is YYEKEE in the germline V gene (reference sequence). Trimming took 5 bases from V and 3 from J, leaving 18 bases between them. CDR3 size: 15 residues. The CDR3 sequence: CASSERGALLYEQYF. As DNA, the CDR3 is TGTGCCAGCAGTGAGCGAGGGGCCCTACTCTACGAGCAGTACTTC.

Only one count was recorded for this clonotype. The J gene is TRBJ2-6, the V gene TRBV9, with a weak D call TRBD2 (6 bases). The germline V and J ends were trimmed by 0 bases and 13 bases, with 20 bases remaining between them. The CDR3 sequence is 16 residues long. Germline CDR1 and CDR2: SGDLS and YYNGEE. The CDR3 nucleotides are TGTGCCAGCAGCGTAGCGGTAGCGGACACAGCCACGGTCCTGACTTTC. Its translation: CASSVAVADTATVLTF.

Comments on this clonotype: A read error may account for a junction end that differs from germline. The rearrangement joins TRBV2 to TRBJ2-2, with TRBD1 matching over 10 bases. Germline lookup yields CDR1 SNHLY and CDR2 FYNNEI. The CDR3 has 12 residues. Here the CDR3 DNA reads TGTGCCAGCAGCCCCGGGACAGGGGAGCTGTATTTT. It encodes CASSPGTGELYF.

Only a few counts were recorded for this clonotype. The CDR3 region is CASSGDEQYF. DNA for the CDR3: TGTGCCAGTAGCGGGGACGAGCAGTACTTC. The chain has TRBV19 and TRBJ2-7; the D gene is possibly TRBD2 (5 bases). CDR1 and CDR2 from the germline V gene are LNHDA and SQIVND (reference sequence). The CDR3 runs 10 residues. V lost 6 bases and J 5 bases, leaving 5 bases between the germline ends.

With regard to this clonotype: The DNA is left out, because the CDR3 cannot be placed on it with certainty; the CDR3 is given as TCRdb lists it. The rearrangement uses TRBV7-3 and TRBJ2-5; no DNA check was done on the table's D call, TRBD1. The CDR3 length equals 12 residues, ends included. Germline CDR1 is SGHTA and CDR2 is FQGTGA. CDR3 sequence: CAGRVAGGTQYF.

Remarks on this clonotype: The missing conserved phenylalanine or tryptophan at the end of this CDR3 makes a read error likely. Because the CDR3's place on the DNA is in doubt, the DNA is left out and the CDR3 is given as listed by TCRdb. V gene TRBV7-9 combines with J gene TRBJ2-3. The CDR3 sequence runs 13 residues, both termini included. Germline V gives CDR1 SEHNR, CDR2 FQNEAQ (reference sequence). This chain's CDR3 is CASGLDGIHTYTL.

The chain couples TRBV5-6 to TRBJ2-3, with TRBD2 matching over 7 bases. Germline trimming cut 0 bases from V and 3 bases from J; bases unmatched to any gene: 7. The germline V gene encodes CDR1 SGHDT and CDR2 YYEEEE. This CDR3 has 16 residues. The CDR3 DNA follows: TGTGCCAGCAGCTTGGAGAGGGAGGGGCCTACAGATACGCAGTATTTT. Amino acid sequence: CASSLEREGPTDTQYF.

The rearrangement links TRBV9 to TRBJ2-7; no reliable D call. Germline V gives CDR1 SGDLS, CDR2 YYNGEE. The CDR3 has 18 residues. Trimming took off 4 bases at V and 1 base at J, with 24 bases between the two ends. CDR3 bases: TGTGCCAGCAGCTTTCAGCCAGATGGGCCAGCCCTTTCCTACGAGCAGTACGTC. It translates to CASSFQPDGPALSYEQYV.

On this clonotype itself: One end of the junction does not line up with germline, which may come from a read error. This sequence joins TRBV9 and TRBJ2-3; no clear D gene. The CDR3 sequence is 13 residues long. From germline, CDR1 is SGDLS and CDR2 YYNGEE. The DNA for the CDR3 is TGTGCCAGCAGCGTCGGGTCAGATACGCCGTATTTTTTT. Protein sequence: CASSVGSDTPYFF.

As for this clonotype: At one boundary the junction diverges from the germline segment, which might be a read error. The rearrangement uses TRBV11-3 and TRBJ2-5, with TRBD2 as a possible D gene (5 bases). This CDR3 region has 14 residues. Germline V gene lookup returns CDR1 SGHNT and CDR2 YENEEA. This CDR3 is CATSRGGQEETQYF. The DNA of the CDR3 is TGTGCCACCAGCAGAGGCGGGCAAGAAGAGACCCAGTACTTC.

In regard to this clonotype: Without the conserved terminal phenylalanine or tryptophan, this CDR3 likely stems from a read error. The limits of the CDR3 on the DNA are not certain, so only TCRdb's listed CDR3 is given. The CDR3 sequence: CASSSWTGDHTDT. The chain joins TRBV7-9 to TRBJ2-1; the DNA was not compared with TRBD1, the D call given in the table. Germline CDR1 is SEHNR and CDR2 is FQNEAQ (reference sequence). The CDR3 is 13 amino acids in total, end residues counted.

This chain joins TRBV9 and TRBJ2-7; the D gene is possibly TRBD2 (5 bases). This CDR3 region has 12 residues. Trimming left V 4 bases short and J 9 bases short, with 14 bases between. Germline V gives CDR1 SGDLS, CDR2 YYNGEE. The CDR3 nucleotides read TGTGCCAGCAGCCCTAGCTACGACGCGCAGTACGTC. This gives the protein CASSPSYDAQYV.

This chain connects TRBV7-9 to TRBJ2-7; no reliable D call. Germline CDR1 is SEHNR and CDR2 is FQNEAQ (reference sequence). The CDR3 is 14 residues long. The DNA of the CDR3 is TGTGCCAGCAGCGCAGTAGCAGAGACCCAGTACTTCTGCGTC. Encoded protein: CASSAVAETQYFCV.